Listed below are T cell receptor beta chains from one sample, sequenced in a study of cytomegalovirus exposure and HLA in healthy donors. Sequencing used immunoSEQ multiplex PCR; TCRdb keeps in-frame clones, though not all of them. The data include over 110,000 clones; the top ten clones carry 0.85% to 1%. The specimen sequenced was PBMCs. The receptor source for this set is a male donor in good health and CMV-seronegative. The CDR3 runs from the conserved cysteine through the conserved F or W. D genes are given only for firm matches.

j_call d_call v_call cdr3_length cdr3_nt cdr3_aa
TRBJ2-4 TRBD1 TRBV25-1 15 TGTGCCAGCAGTGATCCGACGGGACAGCAAAACATTCAGTACTTC CASSDPTGQQNIQYF
TRBJ1-1 TRBD1 TRBV19 14 TGTGCCAGTAGAACCCCTTATGGACAGGCCGAAGCTTTCTTT CASRTPYGQAEAFF
TRBJ2-7 . TRBV6-5 12 TGTGCCAGCAGTTCCTCGGACTTTCTGCGGTACTTC CASSSSDFLRYF
TRBJ1-2 . TRBV30 15 TGTGCCTGGAGTGTACTAACAGGGAGAGGGTATGGCTACACCTTC CAWSVLTGRGYGYTF
TRBJ2-1 . TRBV30 16 TGTGCCTGGAACTGGGGTAGCGGAGGATACGACAATGAGCAGTTCTTC CAWNWGSGGYDNEQFF
TRBJ1-1 . TRBV9 14 TGTGCCAGCAGCCTCCGGACAGAAGGGTCTGAAGCTTTCTTT CASSLRTEGSEAFF
TRBJ1-5 . TRBV4-1 15 TGCGCCAGCAGCCAAGATCGGTACGGTTTTCAGCCCCAGCATTTT CASSQDRYGFQPQHF
TRBJ2-5 TRBD2 TRBV5-1 14 TGCGCCAGCAGGCTCGGACTAGCTGAAGAGACCCAGTACTTC CASRLGLAEETQYF
TRBJ1-1 . TRBV5-1 14 TGCGCCAGCAGCTTGGTTCGGGAGAACACTGAAGCTTTCTTT CASSLVRENTEAFF
TRBJ2-1 TRBD2 TRBV18 16 TGTGCCAGCTCACCTCTTAGCGGGAGTCCCTACAATGAGCAGTTCTTC CASSPLSGSPYNEQFF
TRBJ1-5 . TRBV6-1 13 TGTGCCAGCAGTGTTGGACAGATGCAGCCCCAGCATTTT CASSVGQMQPQHF
TRBJ1-2 . TRBV27 14 TGTGCCAGCAGTTCCACCGGGGGTAACTATGGCTACACCTTC CASSSTGGNYGYTF
TRBJ1-3 . TRBV2 14 TGTGCCAGCAGTCCGGGCAGGGACAGAAACACCATATATTTT CASSPGRDRNTIYF
TRBJ1-1 . TRBV6-1 11 TGTGCCAGCGGCCTTAGGGGTGAAGCTTTCTTT CASGLRGEAFF
TRBJ2-7 TRBD2 TRBV19 14 TGTGCCAGTAGTATAGCGGGAGGGGCCTACGAGCAGTACTTC CASSIAGGAYEQYF
TRBJ2-1 TRBD2 TRBV19 16 TGTGCCAGTAGTATCTCCGAAGGACTAGCGGGCAATGAGCAGTTCTTC CASSISEGLAGNEQFF
TRBJ1-2 . TRBV5-1 15 TGCGCCAGCAGCTTGGATGGGGCCGTGGAGGGTGGCTACACCTTC CASSLDGAVEGGYTF
TRBJ1-2 TRBD1 TRBV9 14 TGTGCCAGCAGCGCCACAGGGGGCTTTAGTGGCTACACCTTC CASSATGGFSGYTF
TRBJ2-7 TRBD1 TRBV19 15 TGTGCCAGTAGTTCCTGGACAGGGCTCGGGTACGAGCAGTACTTC CASSSWTGLGYEQYF
TRBJ2-4 TRBD1 TRBV10-1 16 TGCGCCAGCAGTGAAGGGACAGGGGGCGTTCGAAACATTCAGTACTTC CASSEGTGGVRNIQYF
TRBJ2-5 . TRBV28 18 TGTGCCAGCAGTTCCGAAAGACAGGGAGGTTGGCATTGGGAGACCCAGTACTTC CASSSERQGGWHWETQYF
TRBJ1-6 . TRBV14 15 TGTGCCAGCAGCCAAGATATGTTCCGGAGTTCACCCCTCCACTTT CASSQDMFRSSPLHF
TRBJ1-2 . TRBV9 14 TGTGCCAGCAGCGTGTTGGGCAGTAACTATGGCTACACCTTC CASSVLGSNYGYTF
TRBJ2-5 TRBD2 TRBV9 14 TGTGCCAGCAGCCCCCGGGGCGTCGGGGGGGCCCAGTACTTC CASSPRGVGGAQYF
TRBJ2-1 . TRBV13 16 TGTGCCAGCAGCTTGGGCAGATCCACCCCGAACAATGAGCAGTTCTTC CASSLGRSTPNNEQFF
TRBJ1-1 . TRBV7-9 17 TGTGCCAGCTGTGAACCAGACACAAGCGGAATGAACACTGAAGCTTTCTTT CASCEPDTSGMNTEAFF
TRBJ2-1 TRBD2 TRBV5-1 15 TGCGCCAGCAGCTTGACTAGCGGGATCCTCAATGAGCAGTTCTTC CASSLTSGILNEQFF
TRBJ1-1 TRBD1 TRBV9 17 TGTGCCAGCAGCGGAAGGACAGGACTTTCAGAGGGCACTGAAGCTTTCTTT CASSGRTGLSEGTEAFF
TRBJ2-7 TRBD1 TRBV7-6 16 TGTGCCAGCAGCCTTCAGCCGGGACAGGGGGCGAACGAGCAGTACTTC CASSLQPGQGANEQYF
TRBJ1-6 TRBD1 TRBV4-2 16 TGTGCCAGCAGCCAAGAGTCGGGGACAGGGAATTCACCCCTCCACTTT CASSQESGTGNSPLHF
TRBJ1-5 . TRBV5-8 14 TGTGCCAGCAGCTCAAGGACAGGCAATCAGCCCCAGCATTTT CASSSRTGNQPQHF
TRBJ2-3 . TRBV5-1 16 TGCGCCAGCAGCTTGGCCGGCGGATTTAGCACAGATACGCAGTATTTT CASSLAGGFSTDTQYF
TRBJ1-5 . TRBV30 15 TGTGCCTGGAGCCTAGGGGGGGGTAGCAATCAGCCCCAGCATTTT CAWSLGGGSNQPQHF
TRBJ2-7 . TRBV4-3 16 TGCGCCAGCAGCCCCCTCCGGACACAACGCTCCTACGAGCAGTACTTC CASSPLRTQRSYEQYF
TRBJ1-6 . TRBV7-9 14 TGTGCCAGCAGCCCAACTCGGGAAGCTTCACCCCTCCACTTT CASSPTREASPLHF
TRBJ2-7 . TRBV14 18 TGTGCCAGCAGCCTCACAATCCCAGACTATGGCCAAGGCTACGAGCAGTACTTC CASSLTIPDYGQGYEQYF